This T cell receptor beta chain was identified during a study of T cell repertoires in cytomegalovirus infection. Only a few counts were recorded for this clonotype. Antigen unknown. CDR3 length equals 14 residues. Trimming removed 6 bases from V and 7 bases from J, with 15 bases in between. TCRdb reprocessed the reads via MiXCR and lists one record per CDR3 protein. The repertoire has 110,000 or so distinct CDR3 sequences, under 35% of them found once; the top ten carry around two fifths. Whole-study results and caveats: Summed frequency of shared TCR beta families picked out CMV carriers who also had the relevant HLA.

This chain links TRBV12-3 or TRBV12-4 with TRBJ2-2; maybe TRBD1 (5 bases). Specimen: CD8+ T cells from cultured PBMCs, collected from culture after CMV antigen stimulation. The source of this sequence is a human donor in good health (CMV status not recorded). Some clones in this sample may be carry-over from other donors' samples. The chain's CDR3 is CASSSDSMVGELFF. CDR3 DNA: TGTGCCAGCAGCTCCGACAGCATGGTCGGGGAGCTGTTTTTT.